These T cell receptor beta chains were read from a single sample in a study of Tregs in tolerant kidney transplant recipients. TCRdb's table, derived via immunoSEQ multiplex PCR, lists solely in-frame clones and lacks some. The sample lists fewer than 65,000 clones; 70% to 90% were seen once. This specimen consisted of Tregs from blood, obtained before the transplant. All receptors derive from a human donor who received a combined kidney and bone marrow transplant. Both conserved end residues are part of each CDR3. The D gene is left open where the match is weak. The listing skips clone size in some rows; elsewhere it reads once, few, many or a size class.

j_call,d_call,v_call,clone_size,cdr3_aa,cdr3_nt
TRBJ2-6,NA,TRBV27,NA,CASSPQGFTNVLTF,TGTGCCAGCAGCCCCCAGGGGTTTACCAACGTCCTGACTTTC
TRBJ2-5,TRBD1,TRBV5-1,NA,CASSLTTGQETQYF,TGCGCCAGCAGCTTAACGACAGGGCAAGAGACCCAGTACTTC
TRBJ1-5,TRBD1,TRBV6-6,NA,CASSWTGVLNQPQHF,TGTGCCAGCAGCTGGACAGGGGTCCTGAATCAGCCCCAGCATTTT
TRBJ2-7,NA,TRBV30,NA,CAWSPLARSGEQYF,TGTGCCTGGAGTCCACTCGCCCGATCGGGGGAGCAGTACTTC
TRBJ2-7,NA,TRBV20-1,NA,CSARGGYEQYF,TGCAGTGCTAGAGGCGGCTACGAGCAGTACTTC
TRBJ2-7,TRBD2,TRBV27,NA,CASSWSGLQYEQYF,TGTGCCAGCAGTTGGTCGGGACTACAGTACGAGCAGTACTTC
TRBJ2-3,TRBD1,TRBV4-1,NA,CASSQGQGNTDTQYF,TGCGCCAGCAGCCAAGGACAGGGTAACACAGATACGCAGTATTTT
TRBJ2-3,NA,TRBV19,NA,CASSWEYSTDTQYF,TGTGCCAGTAGTTGGGAGTATAGCACAGATACGCAGTATTTT
TRBJ2-3,NA,TRBV7-2,NA,CASSFRPDKTSGVDTQYF,TGTGCCAGCAGCTTCCGCCCCGACAAAACTTCCGGGGTAGATACGCAGTATTTT
TRBJ1-2,NA,TRBV11-2,NA,CASSSRGYGYTF,TGTGCCAGCAGCTCGAGGGGGTATGGCTACACCTTC
TRBJ1-1,NA,TRBV2,NA,CASSGRQNTEAFF,TGTGCCAGCAGTGGAAGACAGAACACTGAAGCTTTCTTT
TRBJ2-7,TRBD1,TRBV29-1,NA,CSAGQAYEQYF,TGCAGCGCAGGACAGGCCTACGAGCAGTACTTC
TRBJ2-2,TRBD1,TRBV7-2,NA,CASSSGQGATGELFF,TGTGCCAGCAGCTCAGGACAGGGGGCGACCGGGGAGCTGTTTTTT
TRBJ1-2,TRBD1,TRBV9,NA,CASSVGTGEAGYTF,TGTGCCAGCAGCGTAGGGACAGGGGAGGCTGGCTACACCTTC
TRBJ2-7,TRBD2,TRBV28,NA,CASSFWGLAGELSYEQYF,TGTGCCAGCAGTTTTTGGGGACTAGCGGGAGAGCTCTCCTACGAGCAGTACTTC
TRBJ2-2,NA,TRBV5-1,once,CASSLGAGTNTGELFF,TGCGCCAGCAGCTTGGGGGCAGGGACCAACACCGGGGAGCTGTTTTTT
TRBJ1-5,NA,TRBV11-2,NA,CASSPGGGQKQPQHF,TGTGCCAGCAGCCCCGGGGGGGGGCAGAAGCAGCCCCAGCATTTT
TRBJ2-2,NA,TRBV7-2,NA,CASSWFPGELFF,TGTGCCAGCAGCTGGTTCCCCGGGGAGCTGTTTTTT
TRBJ2-7,NA,TRBV6-6,NA,CASSLSKYEQYF,TGTGCCAGCAGCTTATCGAAGTACGAGCAGTACTTC
TRBJ1-2,NA,TRBV5-4,NA,CASSWVGQEYYGYTF,TGTGCCAGCAGCTGGGTTGGGCAGGAGTACTATGGCTACACCTTC